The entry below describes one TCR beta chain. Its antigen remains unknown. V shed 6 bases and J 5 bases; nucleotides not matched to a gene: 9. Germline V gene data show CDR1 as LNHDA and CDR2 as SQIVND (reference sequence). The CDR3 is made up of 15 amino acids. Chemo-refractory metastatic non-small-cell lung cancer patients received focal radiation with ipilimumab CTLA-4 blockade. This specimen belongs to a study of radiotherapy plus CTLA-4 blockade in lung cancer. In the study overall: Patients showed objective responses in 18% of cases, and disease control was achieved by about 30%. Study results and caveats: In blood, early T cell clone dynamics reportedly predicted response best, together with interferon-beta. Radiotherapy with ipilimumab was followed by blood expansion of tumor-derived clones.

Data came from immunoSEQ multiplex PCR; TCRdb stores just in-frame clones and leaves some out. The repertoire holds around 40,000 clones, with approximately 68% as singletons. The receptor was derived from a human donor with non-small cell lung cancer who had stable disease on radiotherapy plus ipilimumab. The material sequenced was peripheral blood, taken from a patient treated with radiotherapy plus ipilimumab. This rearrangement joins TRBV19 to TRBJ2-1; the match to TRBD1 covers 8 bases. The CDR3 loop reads CASRTDRDVHNEQFF. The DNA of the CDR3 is TGTGCCAGTAGGACGGACAGGGACGTGCACAATGAGCAGTTCTTC.